This entry describes one T cell receptor (beta chain). Its antigen is not identified. The data stem from a study of CD4 T cells in relation to SARS-CoV-2 and coronaviruses. TCRdb's copy holds only in-frame clones and misses some; the assay was immunoSEQ multiplex PCR. The table lists about 65,000 clones, over 70% of them singletons. CD4+ T cells from unexposed donors were obtained before the COVID-19 pandemic (2011-2018). Study conclusions and caveats: In roughly 61% of donors, memory CD4+ clonotypes crossrecognized SARS-CoV-2 and at least one common cold coronavirus spike. Compared with monoreactive clones, crossreactive clones showed significantly weaker SARS-CoV-2 expansion. Pre-pandemic and post-infection samples never came from the same donor.

Germline-derived CDR1 and CDR2 are SGDLS and YYNGEE. The CDR3 has 17 residues. Germline trimming cut 0 bases from V and 4 bases from J; bases unmatched to any gene: 8. What was sequenced was memory CD4+ T cells from PBMCs. The TCR originated in a human donor in good health. V gene TRBV9 combines with J gene TRBJ2-3; TRBD2 aligns across 10 bases. The CDR3 is CASSVVPSSGGSDTQYF. The CDR3 nucleotides are TGTGCCAGCAGCGTAGTCCCCTCTAGCGGGGGTTCAGATACGCAGTATTTT. Supplemented by reference TRBV9 and TRBJ2-3, the full variable domain reads DSGVTQTPKHLITATGQRVTLRCSPRSGDLSVYWYQQSLDQGLQFLIQYYNGEERAKGNILERFSAQQFPDLHSELNLSSLELGDSALYFCASSVVPSSGGSDTQYFGPGTRLTVL.